The rows below give T cell receptor beta chains drawn from one sample of a study of CD8 T cells in ankylosing spondylitis. TCRdb re-analysed the 5' RACE reads in MiXCR, keeping a single row per CDR3 protein. The sample holds 300,000 to 400,000 distinct CDR3 sequences; around a tenth are singletons and the top ten take 8% to 9.5%. Sequencing input: blood, either unsorted or a sorted T cell fraction (not recorded which). The receptors come from a female donor with ankylosing spondylitis or in good health (not recorded which). Each CDR3 is given with its conserved first and last residue. D genes are given only for firm matches. Some rows have no size entry. The others give once, few or many, or a class for an expanded clone.

v_gene	abundance	d_gene	j_gene	CDR3nt	CDR3aa
TRBV7-9	few	NA	TRBJ1-4	TGTGCCAGCAATTGGGTAACAACTAATGAAAAACTGTTTTTT	CASNWVTTNEKLFF
TRBV14	many	NA	TRBJ2-2	TGTGCCAGCAGCCCCCTGGGGCCCGGGGAGCTGTTTTTT	CASSPLGPGELFF
TRBV20-1	many	NA	TRBJ1-5	TGCAGTGCTAGAGGCAGGGGCGTTCTGGGCAATCAGCCCCAGCATTTT	CSARGRGVLGNQPQHF
TRBV25-1	many	NA	TRBJ2-2	TGTGCCAGCAGTCCGAGTGGGGGGGCTGGGACCGGGGAGCTGTTTTTT	CASSPSGGAGTGELFF
TRBV24-1	many	NA	TRBJ1-5	TGTGCCACCAGTGCGGGCAGCCACAATCAGCCCCAGCATTTT	CATSAGSHNQPQHF
TRBV7-9	NA	NA	TRBJ2-3	TGTGCCAGCAGCTTCGGTAGGGCAAGGACAGATACGCAGTATTTT	CASSFGRARTDTQYF
TRBV28	many	NA	TRBJ2-1	TGTGCCAGCAGTTCAGGGGACCTCTACAATGAGCAGTTCTTC	CASSSGDLYNEQFF
TRBV5-5	NA	NA	TRBJ2-1	TGTGCCAGCAGCTTGGGGTGGCAGGTGACCTACAATGAGCAGTTCTTC	CASSLGWQVTYNEQFF
TRBV7-9	many	NA	TRBJ2-1	TGTGCCAGCAGCTTACCCGGACTCGACTCCTACAATGAGCAGTTCTTC	CASSLPGLDSYNEQFF
TRBV28	many	NA	TRBJ2-1	TGTGCCAGCTCACCGGAGGGGCTCTTTGGCTACAATGAGCAGTTCTTC	CASSPEGLFGYNEQFF
TRBV7-9	few	NA	TRBJ2-7	TGTTCCAGCAGCCTTTCATACGAGCAGTACTTC	CSSSLSYEQYF
TRBV12-3/TRBV12-4	NA	TRBD2	TRBJ2-1	TGTGCCAGCAGTTTTAGGACTAGCGGGACTAAGTTCTTC	CASSFRTSGTKFF
TRBV27	many	NA	TRBJ2-7	TGTGCCAGCAGTTTATCGGGTCCAGCCTACGAGCAGTACTTC	CASSLSGPAYEQYF
TRBV7-8	many	NA	TRBJ1-5	TGTGCCAGCAGCCCACGGCAGTATAGCAATCAGCCCCAGCATTTT	CASSPRQYSNQPQHF
TRBV5-5	many	TRBD2	TRBJ2-2	TGTGCCAGCAGCTTTAGGACTAGCGGTGGCACCGGGGAGCTGTTTTTT	CASSFRTSGGTGELFF
TRBV4-3	many	NA	TRBJ1-3	TGCGCCAGCAGCCAAGATTCGGGCCCCGGGAACACCATATATTTT	CASSQDSGPGNTIYF
TRBV5-1	few	NA	TRBJ2-7	TGCGCCAGCAGCTTAAGGGTGGGCGAAACCTACGAGCAGTACTTC	CASSLRVGETYEQYF
TRBV7-2	NA	NA	TRBJ2-3	TGTGCCAGCAGAATTGAAGCCCTTCGCACAGATACGCAGTATTTT	CASRIEALRTDTQYF
TRBV5-6	few	NA	TRBJ2-1	TGTGCCAGCAGCTGGGGGAGGGGGACCATCGGGGAGAATGAGCAGTTCTTC	CASSWGRGTIGENEQFF
TRBV18	many	TRBD1	TRBJ2-6	TGTGCCAGCTCCGGGACAGGGGCGACCTCTGGGGCCAACGTCCTGACTTTC	CASSGTGATSGANVLTF
TRBV27	few	NA	TRBJ1-1	TGTGCCAGCAGACACCCACAGGTGGCGGATGGTGAAGCTTTCTTT	CASRHPQVADGEAFF
TRBV20-1	many	TRBD2	TRBJ2-7	TGCAGTGCAAGGACTAGCGGGAGGACAAACGAGCAGTACTTC	CSARTSGRTNEQYF
TRBV11-2	NA	TRBD2	TRBJ2-1	TGTGCCAGCAGCTTAGTTGGGACTAGCGGGAGTGATGAGCAGTTCTTC	CASSLVGTSGSDEQFF
TRBV6-1	many	TRBD2	TRBJ2-3	TGTGCCAGCAGTAGATCCGGGACTAGTTCGACAGATACGCAGTATTTT	CASSRSGTSSTDTQYF
TRBV20-1	NA	NA	TRBJ2-7	TGCAGTGTAGAGAGTACGGTGTCCAACTCCTACGAGCAGTACTTC	CSVESTVSNSYEQYF
TRBV5-1	NA	NA	TRBJ2-2	TGCGCCAGCAGCGCTCAGACAGGGAACACCGGGGAGCTGTTTTTT	CASSAQTGNTGELFF
TRBV12-3/TRBV12-4	many	TRBD1	TRBJ2-1	TGTGCCAGCAGGTCGACAGGGGGATTCAATGAGCAGTTCTTC	CASRSTGGFNEQFF
TRBV20-1	many	TRBD2	TRBJ2-4	TGCAGTGCCTCGACTAGCGGGAACGGGAACATTCAGTACTTC	CSASTSGNGNIQYF
TRBV14	NA	NA	TRBJ2-3	TGTGCCAGCAGCCAAAGGGGTCGTTTTCCCACAGATACGCAGTATTTT	CASSQRGRFPTDTQYF
TRBV6-2/TRBV6-3	many	TRBD2	TRBJ2-7	TGTGCCAGCAGTTACCCTCTCCTAGCGGGAGGGCCCTCGGGAGAGCAGTACTTC	CASSYPLLAGGPSGEQYF
TRBV5-1	many	NA	TRBJ2-7	TGCGCCAGCAGCTTGGCCCAATACTACGAGCAGTACTTC	CASSLAQYYEQYF
TRBV20-1	NA	NA	TRBJ2-7	TGCAGTGCTAGTGGGGTTGGGCCAAGCTCCTACGAGCAGTACTTC	CSASGVGPSSYEQYF
TRBV20-1	many	NA	TRBJ1-2	TGCAGTGCTTTCCAGGGAAGGGCCCACTATGGCTACACCTTC	CSAFQGRAHYGYTF
TRBV5-6	NA	NA	TRBJ2-2	TGTGCCAGCAGACCCGCGGGCACGAACACCGGGGAGCTGTTTTTT	CASRPAGTNTGELFF
TRBV20-1	NA	TRBD1	TRBJ1-1	TGCAGTGCTAGGACAGGGGTCACTGAAGCGTTCTTT	CSARTGVTEAFF
TRBV3-1	NA	TRBD2	TRBJ2-5	TGTGCCTGCTGCCAAGAAACCGGTCGAGCGGGGGGACACGATGAAGGGGCCCAGTACTTC	CACCQETGRAGGHDEGAQYF
TRBV20-1	many	NA	TRBJ1-5	TGCAGTGCTAGAGATCCCGGAGCCGCTAGCAATCAGCCCCAGCATTTT	CSARDPGAASNQPQHF
TRBV7-8	NA	NA	TRBJ2-5	TGTGCCAGCAGCGTAGTTAGCGAGACCCAGTACTTC	CASSVVSETQYF
TRBV5-4	few	TRBD2	TRBJ2-3	TGTGCCAGCAGCTTGAGGCGGGAGACGACAGATACGCAGTATTTT	CASSLRRETTDTQYF
TRBV29-1	many	NA	TRBJ1-2	TGCAGCGTTGGGGGGGCCCCGGGAGGAGGAAACTATGGCTACACCTTC	CSVGGAPGGGNYGYTF